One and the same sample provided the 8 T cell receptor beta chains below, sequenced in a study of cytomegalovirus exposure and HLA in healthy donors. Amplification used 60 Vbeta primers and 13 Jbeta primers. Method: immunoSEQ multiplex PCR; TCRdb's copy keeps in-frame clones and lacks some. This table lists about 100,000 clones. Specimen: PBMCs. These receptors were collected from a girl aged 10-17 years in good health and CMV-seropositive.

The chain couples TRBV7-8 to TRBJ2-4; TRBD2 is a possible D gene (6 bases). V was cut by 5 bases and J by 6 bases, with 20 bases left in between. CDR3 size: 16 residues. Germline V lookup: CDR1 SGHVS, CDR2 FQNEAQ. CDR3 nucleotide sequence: TGTGCCAGCAGCCAGGGCCCACCCGGAGGGCGAAACATTCAGTACTTC. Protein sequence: CASSQGPPGGRNIQYF.

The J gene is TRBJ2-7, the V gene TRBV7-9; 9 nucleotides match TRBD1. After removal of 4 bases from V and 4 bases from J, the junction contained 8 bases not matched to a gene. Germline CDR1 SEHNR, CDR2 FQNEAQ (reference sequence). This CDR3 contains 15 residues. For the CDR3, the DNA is TGTGCCAGCAGCTCCTTCCGGGACAGGGAGTACGAGCAGTACGTC. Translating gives CASSSFRDREYEQYV.

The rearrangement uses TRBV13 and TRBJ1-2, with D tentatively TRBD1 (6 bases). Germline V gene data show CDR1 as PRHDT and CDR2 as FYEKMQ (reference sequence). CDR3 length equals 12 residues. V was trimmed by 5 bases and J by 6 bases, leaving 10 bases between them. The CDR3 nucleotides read TGTGCCAGCAGCACTCCAGGGGATGGCTACACCTTC. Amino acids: CASSTPGDGYTF. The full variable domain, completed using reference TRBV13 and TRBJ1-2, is AAGVIQSPRHLIKEKRETATLKCYPIPRHDTVYWYQQGPGQDPQFLISFYEKMQSDKGSIPDRFSAQQFSDYHSELNMSSLELGDSALYFCASSTPGDGYTFGSGTRLTVV.

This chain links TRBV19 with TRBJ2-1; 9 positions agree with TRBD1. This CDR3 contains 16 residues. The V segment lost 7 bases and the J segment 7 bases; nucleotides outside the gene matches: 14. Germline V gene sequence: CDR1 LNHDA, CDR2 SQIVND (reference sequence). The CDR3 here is CASNADRGKDLNEQFF. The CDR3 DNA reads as TGTGCCAGTAACGCCGACAGGGGGAAGGATTTGAATGAGCAGTTCTTC. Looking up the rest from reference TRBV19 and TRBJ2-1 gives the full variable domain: DGGITQSPKYLFRKEGQNVTLSCEQNLNHDAMYWYRQDPGQGLRLIYYSQIVNDFQKGDIAEGYSVSREKKESFPLTVTSAQKNPTAFYLCASNADRGKDLNEQFFGPGTRLTVL.

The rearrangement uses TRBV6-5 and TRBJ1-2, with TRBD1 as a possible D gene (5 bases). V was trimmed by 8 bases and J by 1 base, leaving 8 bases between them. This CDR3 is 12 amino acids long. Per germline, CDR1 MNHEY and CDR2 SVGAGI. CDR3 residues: CASGDYNYGYTF. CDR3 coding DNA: TGTGCCAGCGGGGACTATAACTATGGCTACACCTTC.

Here the CDR3 reads CASSPGLAGGPRDTQYF. The CDR3 nucleotides read TGTGCCAGCAGTCCAGGACTAGCGGGGGGGCCAAGGGATACGCAGTATTTT. This chain uses TRBV27 with TRBJ2-3; 15 bases line up with TRBD2. V lost 5 bases, J lost 6 bases, and 9 bases stayed unmatched. Germline V gene data show CDR1 as MNHEY and CDR2 as SMNVEV (reference sequence). The CDR3 runs 17 residues.

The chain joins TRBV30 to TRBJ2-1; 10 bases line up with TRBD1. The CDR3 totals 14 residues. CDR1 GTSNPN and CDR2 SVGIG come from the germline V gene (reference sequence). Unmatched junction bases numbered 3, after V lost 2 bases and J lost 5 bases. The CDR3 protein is CAWSTGQGNNEQFF. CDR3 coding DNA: TGTGCCTGGAGTACGGGACAGGGGAACAATGAGCAGTTCTTC. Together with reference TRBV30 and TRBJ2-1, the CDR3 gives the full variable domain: SQTIHQWPATLVQPVGSPLSLECTVEGTSNPNLYWYRQAAGRGLQLLFYSVGIGQISSEVPQNLSASRPQDRQFILSSKKLLLSDSGFYLCAWSTGQGNNEQFFGPGTRLTVL.

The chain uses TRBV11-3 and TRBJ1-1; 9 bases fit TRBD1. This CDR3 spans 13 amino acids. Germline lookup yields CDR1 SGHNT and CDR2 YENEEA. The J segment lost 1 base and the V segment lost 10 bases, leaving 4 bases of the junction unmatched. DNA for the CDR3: TGTGCCACCTCGGACAGGGGGAACACTGAAGCTTTCTTT. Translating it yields CATSDRGNTEAFF.